This T cell receptor (beta chain) is from a study of CD8 T cells in ankylosing spondylitis. TCRdb reanalysed the 5' RACE reads using MiXCR and keeps one entry per CDR3 protein. The table includes 250,000 to 400,000 distinct CDR3 sequences, approximately 10% detected once. Germline lookup yields CDR1 SGHRS and CDR2 YFSETQ. The CDR3 spans 18 residues. V lost 0 bases to trimming and J lost 4 bases; unmatched junction nucleotides: 7. This chain connects TRBV5-1 to TRBJ2-1; 13 nucleotides match TRBD2. The sequenced sample was blood, either unsorted or a sorted T cell fraction (not recorded which). The sequence derives from a female donor with ankylosing spondylitis or in good health (not recorded which). CDR3 amino acids: CASSLELAGGPTYNEQFF. The DNA for the CDR3 is TGCGCCAGCAGCTTGGAACTAGCGGGAGGGCCAACTTACAATGAGCAGTTCTTC.